The present T cell receptor beta chain was sequenced within a study of T cell responses to AZD1222 COVID-19 vaccine. Worth noting for this clone: The antigen remains unidentified.

Findings of the study overall: In all cases, repertoires were sampled only after the peak T cell response. The breadth and depth of Spike-specific TCRs increased once two AZD1222 doses had been given. Donor demographics were predominantly white British with a female majority; clonal diversity may be underestimated.

The CDR3 length is 13 residues. The germline V gene has CDR1 SEHNR and CDR2 FQNEAQ (reference sequence). Trimming removed 4 bases from V and 1 base from J, with 7 bases in between. Using immunoSEQ multiplex PCR, the repertoire was profiled, and TCRdb retains in-frame clones only, with some absent. Here the sample spans about 72,000 clones, 80% to 90% being singletons. The TCR was taken from an adult who received the AZD1222 COVID-19 vaccine. Sequences were derived from peripheral blood, sampled 28 days after the second AZD1222 dose. The chain employs TRBV7-9 and TRBJ1-1, with TRBD1 as a possible D gene (5 bases). Written as DNA, the CDR3 is TGTGCCAGCAGCTCAGGGCCGAACACTGAAGCTTTCTTT. Translation: CASSSGPNTEAFF. Supplemented by reference TRBV7-9 and TRBJ1-1, the full variable domain reads DTGVSQNPRHKITKRGQNVTFRCDPISEHNRLYWYRQTLGQGPEFLTYFQNEAQLEKSRLLSDRFSAERPKGSFSTLEIQRTEQGDSAMYLCASSSGPNTEAFFGQGTRLTVV.